These 19 T cell receptor beta chains were all obtained from the same sample, sequenced in a study of cytomegalovirus exposure and HLA in healthy donors. Primers for the PCR totalled 60 Vbeta and 13 Jbeta. Method: immunoSEQ multiplex PCR; TCRdb's copy keeps in-frame clones and lacks some. The table includes 110,000 to 150,000 clones, about 82% detected once. Source material: PBMCs. The source is a woman in her thirties or forties in good health and CMV-seropositive.

The chain is built from TRBV28 and TRBJ1-3; D perhaps matches TRBD1 (6 bases). The V gene's germline CDR1 is MDHEN and CDR2 SYDVKM. Trimming took 5 bases from V and 0 from J, leaving 11 bases between them. The CDR3 runs to 15 residues. CDR3 nucleotide sequence: TGTGCCAGCAGTCTAGGACAGAGCTCTGGAAACACCATATATTTT. This translates into CASSLGQSSGNTIYF.

The chain joins TRBV6-5 to TRBJ2-3; no clear D. This CDR3 has 13 residues. Germline V gene sequence: CDR1 MNHEY, CDR2 SVGAGI. Deletions cut 10 bases from V and 6 bases from J, with 17 bases between. CDR3 bases: TGTGCCACGCGATCTTTTAGTATGGATACGCAGTATTTT. The encoded protein is CATRSFSMDTQYF.

The V and J genes are TRBV5-6 and TRBJ2-5; perhaps TRBD2 as D (5 bases). The CDR3 runs to 13 residues. Germline CDR1 is SGHDT and CDR2 is YYEEEE. Trimming removed 4 bases from V and 5 bases from J, with 12 bases in between. The CDR3 loop is CASSELGSETQYF. For the CDR3, the DNA is TGTGCCAGCAGCGAACTAGGGTCCGAGACCCAGTACTTC.

The rearrangement uses TRBV4-1 and TRBJ2-1; no reliable D call. CDR3 length: 14 amino acids. V was pared by 4 bases and J by 6 bases, with 13 bases between. CDR1 and CDR2 (germline): MGHRA, YSYEKL. Here the CDR3 reads CASSRLEDSNEQFF. The CDR3 DNA reads as TGCGCCAGCAGCCGACTGGAAGACTCCAATGAGCAGTTCTTC.

This chain connects TRBV5-4 to TRBJ2-2; D possibly corresponds to TRBD1 (6 bases). Germline V gene lookup returns CDR1 SGHNT and CDR2 YYREEE (reference sequence). V lost 0 bases to trimming and J lost 6 bases, with 9 bases between them. CDR3 length equals 14 residues. DNA for the CDR3: TGTGCCAGCAGCTTGGCCGAGGGGGCCGGGGAGCTGTTTTTT. It yields the protein CASSLAEGAGELFF.

The chain is built from TRBV5-5 and TRBJ2-7; possibly TRBD2 for D (6 bases). The CDR3 totals 14 residues. V was pared by 0 bases and J by 6 bases, with 13 bases between. CDR1 and CDR2 from the germline V gene are SGHKS and YYEKEE (reference sequence). The CDR3 region is CASSLGGLAREQYF. CDR3 DNA sequence: TGTGCCAGCAGCTTGGGTGGGCTAGCGCGCGAGCAGTACTTC.

The V gene is TRBV9, the J gene TRBJ1-2, with D unresolved. From germline, CDR1 is SGDLS and CDR2 YYNGEE. V was cut by 0 bases and J by 1 base, with 13 bases left in between. CDR3 length equals 16 residues. CDR3 bases: TGTGCCAGCAGCGTAGCTAACACAGCAGATAACTATGGCTACACCTTC. Amino acids: CASSVANTADNYGYTF.

The chain has TRBV6-6 and TRBJ2-1; perhaps TRBD2 as D (5 bases). This CDR3 comprises 11 residues. Germline V gene sequence: CDR1 MNHNY, CDR2 SVGAGI (reference sequence). DNA of the CDR3: TGTGCGGCTAGCCCGCGAAATGAGCAGTTCTTC. This sequence encodes CAASPRNEQFF.

The sample holds a few counts of this clone. The chain joins TRBV27 to TRBJ1-5; D gene unclear. Trimming removed 5 bases at V and 2 bases at J, with 4 bases between. Germline V lookup: CDR1 MNHEY, CDR2 SMNVEV (reference sequence). The CDR3 runs 12 residues. The CDR3 region has the DNA TGTGCCAGCAGTACAGGCAATCAGCCCCAGCATTTT. It yields the protein CASSTGNQPQHF.

The chain couples TRBV10-2 to TRBJ1-1, with D tentatively TRBD1 (6 bases). CDR1 WSHSY and CDR2 SAAADI come from the germline V gene. The CDR3 is made up of 13 amino acids. The ends were cut back, 4 bases at V and 4 bases at J, with 10 bases in the middle. The CDR3 sequence: CASSGRGATEAFF. The CDR3 nucleotides read TGCGCCAGCAGTGGCAGGGGAGCCACTGAAGCTTTCTTT.

The rearrangement links TRBV7-9 to TRBJ2-1, with TRBD2 matching 8 bases. V shed 8 bases and J 3 bases; nucleotides not matched to a gene: 9. CDR3 length: 15 residues. Germline V lookup: CDR1 SEHNR, CDR2 FQNEAQ (reference sequence). CDR3 sequence reads: CASSPGGGIYNEQFF. As DNA, the CDR3 is TGTGCCAGCTCCCCCGGGGGGGGCATCTACAATGAGCAGTTCTTC.

This sequence joins TRBV29-1 and TRBJ2-5, with 7 bases fitting TRBD2. The junction had 3 bases not matched to a gene; V was cut back by 4 bases and J by 1 base. Germline-derived CDR1 and CDR2 are SQVTM and ANQGSEA. The CDR3 sequence is 13 residues long. For the CDR3, the DNA is TGCAGCGTTGTCGGGAGGTTCCAAGAGACCCAGTACTTC. The encoded protein is CSVVGRFQETQYF.

On this clone: Other DNA sequences within the sample encode an identical CDR3. V is TRBV5-4 and J is TRBJ2-1; TRBD1 agrees at 7 bases. Germline V gene data show CDR1 as SGHNT and CDR2 as YYREEE (reference sequence). CDR3 length: 13 residues. The V gene end was trimmed by 0 bases and the J gene end by 8 bases; junction bases not matched to a gene: 2. CDR3: CASSLVGGDEQFF. The CDR3 bases are TGTGCCAGCAGCTTGGTAGGGGGCGATGAGCAGTTCTTC.

The rearrangement joins TRBV25-1 to TRBJ2-2; 8 positions agree with TRBD2. V was pared by 4 bases and J by 1 base, with 2 bases of the junction left unmatched. CDR1 is MGHDK, CDR2 SYGVNS, per germline. The CDR3 has 15 amino acids. The DNA for the CDR3 is TGTGCCAGCAGTGGGCTAGCGGGGAACACCGGGGAGCTGTTTTTT. As protein: CASSGLAGNTGELFF.

The rearrangement uses TRBV2 and TRBJ2-7, with D tentatively TRBD1 (5 bases). Trimming removed 3 bases from V and 3 bases from J, with 12 bases in between. This CDR3 comprises 14 residues. From germline, CDR1 is SNHLY and CDR2 FYNNEI. The CDR3 region has the DNA TGTGCCAGCAGTGAGGTGGGCCAGGGCTACGAGCAGTACTTC. Its protein product is CASSEVGQGYEQYF.

This clone was found once. The rearrangement uses TRBV7-2 and TRBJ2-3, with 15 bases that match TRBD2. J gave up 3 bases and V 3 bases, and 10 bases lay outside the gene matches. CDR1 is SGHTA, CDR2 FQGNSA, per germline. The CDR3 runs to 19 residues. The CDR3 loop reads CASSLTPGLAGGHTDTQYF. The DNA for the CDR3 is TGTGCCAGCAGCTTGACTCCGGGACTAGCGGGGGGACATACAGATACGCAGTATTTT.

This clone has more than one count but fewer than ten. The chain recombines TRBV19 with TRBJ2-7, with 9 bases identical to TRBD1. The trim removed 3 bases at V and 0 bases at J, leaving 3 bases unmatched. This CDR3 is 15 amino acids long. Germline V lookup: CDR1 LNHDA, CDR2 SQIVND (reference sequence). The CDR3 DNA follows: TGTGCCAGTAGTATCGGACAGGGGAGCTCCTACGAGCAGTACTTC. It encodes CASSIGQGSSYEQYF. Drawing the rest from reference TRBV19 and TRBJ2-7, the complete variable domain is DGGITQSPKYLFRKEGQNVTLSCEQNLNHDAMYWYRQDPGQGLRLIYYSQIVNDFQKGDIAEGYSVSREKKESFPLTVTSAQKNPTAFYLCASSIGQGSSYEQYFGPGTRLTVT.

The chain recombines TRBV9 with TRBJ2-5; TRBD2 matches 16 bases. The trim removed 4 bases at V and 5 bases at J, leaving 2 bases unmatched. Germline CDR1 reads SGDLS; CDR2 reads YYNGEE. The CDR3 covers 15 residues. CDR3 protein: CASSSGLAGGETQYF. The CDR3 nucleotides are TGTGCCAGCAGCTCGGGACTAGCGGGGGGGGAGACCCAGTACTTC. Based on the CDR3 plus reference TRBV9 and TRBJ2-5, the full variable domain is DSGVTQTPKHLITATGQRVTLRCSPRSGDLSVYWYQQSLDQGLQFLIQYYNGEERAKGNILERFSAQQFPDLHSELNLSSLELGDSALYFCASSSGLAGGETQYFGPGTRLLVL.

The chain combines TRBV28 with TRBJ2-2; 9 bases fit TRBD1. With 5 bases clipped from V and 9 bases from J, the junction kept 10 bases outside the gene matches. The CDR3 sequence is 15 residues long. CDR1 and CDR2 from the germline V gene are MDHEN and SYDVKM. CDR3 nucleotides: TGTGCCAGCAGTGTCTCCGGGACAGGGAGTAGGGAGCTGTTTTTT. This gives the protein CASSVSGTGSRELFF.